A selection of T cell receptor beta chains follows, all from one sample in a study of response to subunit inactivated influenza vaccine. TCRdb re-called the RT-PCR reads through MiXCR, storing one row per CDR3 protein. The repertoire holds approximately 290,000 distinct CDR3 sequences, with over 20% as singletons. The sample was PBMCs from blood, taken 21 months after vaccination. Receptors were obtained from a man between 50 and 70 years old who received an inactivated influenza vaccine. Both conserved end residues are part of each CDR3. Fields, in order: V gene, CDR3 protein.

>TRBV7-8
CASSLAGTSSGTGELFF
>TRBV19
CASSPLVKDTQYF
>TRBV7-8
CASSLGRGQETQYF
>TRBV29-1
CSVEGYRASSTGELFF
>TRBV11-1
CASRNRASGSLETQYF
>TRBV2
CASSASGRASYEQYF
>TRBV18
CASSPPARDYEQYF
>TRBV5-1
CASSLVSGRNTEAFF
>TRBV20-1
CSAREGADSNQPQHF
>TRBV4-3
CASSQVLAGGPYEQYF
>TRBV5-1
CASSWEGLSNTGELFF
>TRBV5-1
CASSLTSGIKNEQFF
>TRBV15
CATSRADRDVASPLHF
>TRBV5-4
CASSPTGASGNTIYF
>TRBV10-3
CAISERDRGRGNQPQHF
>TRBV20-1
CSATALDSPDTEAFF
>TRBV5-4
CASSLPGSVYNEQFF
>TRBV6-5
CASSSAQTPRGDTQYF
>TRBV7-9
CASFGDRVENYGYTF
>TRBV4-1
CASSQESVYEQFF
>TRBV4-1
CASSQDRTYPHEKLFF
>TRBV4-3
CASSQLDRATEAFF
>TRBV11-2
CASSLLGHRSGNTIYF